This entry lists 7 T cell receptor beta chains sequenced from one sample in a study of blood T cell repertoires in COVID-19. Sequenced by immunoSEQ multiplex PCR; TCRdb stores in-frame clones only, minus some. This sample yields a few hundred thousand clones, of which about 90% are seen a single time; 6.4% belongs to the top ten. The sequenced sample consisted of peripheral blood. The receptors were sampled from a man younger than 35 who had recovered from COVID-19.

The chain recombines TRBV9 with TRBJ1-3; perhaps TRBD1 as D (5 bases). V lost 0 bases to trimming and J lost 0 bases, with 10 bases between them. The CDR3 sequence is 16 residues long. CDR1 SGDLS and CDR2 YYNGEE come from the germline V gene. The CDR3 DNA reads as TGTGCCAGCAGCGTAGCCCCAGGGAACTCTGGAAACACCATATATTTT. Translating it yields CASSVAPGNSGNTIYF.

The chain carries TRBV23-1 and TRBJ2-3; D may be TRBD1 (7 bases). TRBV23-1 is an ORF; its function is uncertain. This CDR3 has 16 amino acids. V lost 0 bases and J 2 bases, leaving 12 bases between the germline ends. The CDR3, as DNA: TGCGCCAGCAGTCAATCGTCCAGGGGGGTCACAGATACGCAGTATTTT. This translates into CASSQSSRGVTDTQYF.

CDR3 in DNA: TGTGCCAGCAGCAGGGACAGGGGCTCCTACAATGAGCAGTTCTTC. Its protein product is CASSRDRGSYNEQFF. J is TRBJ2-1 and V is TRBV7-2, with 10 bases lining up with TRBD1. The CDR3 extends over 15 amino acids. Germline values: CDR1 SGHTA, CDR2 FQGNSA. J lost 0 bases, V lost 5 bases, and 1 base had no gene match.

The chain is built from TRBV7-6 and TRBJ1-1; possible D gene TRBD1, 6 bases. Trimming removed 0 bases from V and 4 bases from J, with 12 bases in between. The CDR3 runs 15 residues. Germline V gene data show CDR1 as SGHVS and CDR2 as FNYEAQ. CDR3 amino acids: CASSLAGGGGTEAFF. CDR3 nucleotides: TGTGCCAGCAGCTTAGCTGGGGGAGGGGGCACTGAAGCTTTCTTT.

The chain is built from TRBV9 and TRBJ1-5; D not resolved. Germline CDR1 reads SGDLS; CDR2 reads YYNGEE. Trimming shortened V by 4 bases and J by 0 bases, and 8 bases separated the two germline ends. The CDR3 runs to 14 residues. The CDR3 loop reads CASSFGDSNQPQHF. DNA of the CDR3: TGTGCCAGCAGCTTCGGAGATAGCAATCAGCCCCAGCATTTT.

This clone was counted a few times. The rearrangement links TRBV4-2 to TRBJ2-1; 9 nucleotides agree with TRBD2. The CDR3 is 17 amino acids. The ends lost 4 bases at V and 4 bases at J; junction bases unmatched: 11. Germline CDR1 is LGHNA and CDR2 is YNFKEQ. The CDR3, as DNA: TGTGCCAGCAGCCTTGTCCTACTAGCGGGCGATTACAATGAGCAGTTCTTC. Its protein product is CASSLVLLAGDYNEQFF.

The rearrangement joins TRBV5-5 to TRBJ1-6, with 7 bases aligning to TRBD1. CDR3 length equals 13 residues. J gave up 8 bases and V 2 bases, and 1 base lay outside the gene matches. Germline V gene sequence: CDR1 SGHKS, CDR2 YYEKEE (reference sequence). The CDR3, as DNA: TGTGCCAGCAGCTTCGGGACAGATTCACCCCTCCACTTT. This translates into CASSFGTDSPLHF.